The TCR beta chain under discussion was sequenced for a study of PD-1 blockade in classical Hodgkin lymphoma. Findings and limits, study-wide: Still unresolved is the cause of the repertoire differences, which may be disease activity or prior therapy. Relative to healthy donors, newly diagnosed patients reportedly had lower baseline TCR diversity, which was reported as lower still in relapsed/refractory patients. A significant rise in TCR diversity by C4D1 was seen for CD4+ but not CD8+ cells.

The repertoire was sequenced with immunoSEQ multiplex PCR; TCRdb's copy has only in-frame clones and lacks some. Among about 27,000 clones, about three quarters were seen once, and the ten largest hold more than 2%. Germline loops: CDR1 SGDLS, CDR2 YYNGEE. Trimming took 3 bases from V and 8 from J, leaving 17 bases between them. The CDR3 sequence is 15 residues long. Relapses following autologous stem cell transplantation were seen in all patients, with brentuximab vedotin exposure varying. Starting with thawed PBMCs, CD4+ T cells were purified by magnetic negative selection. Notes on this clone: What it recognizes is unknown.

The rearrangement links TRBV9 to TRBJ1-4; D possibly corresponds to TRBD1 (6 bases). This TCR was recovered from a human donor with classical Hodgkin lymphoma. The source material was CD4+ T cells from blood, sampled at baseline. The CDR3: CASSARGQDGEKLFF. As DNA, the CDR3 is TGTGCCAGCAGCGCCCGGGGGCAAGACGGAGAAAAACTGTTTTTT.